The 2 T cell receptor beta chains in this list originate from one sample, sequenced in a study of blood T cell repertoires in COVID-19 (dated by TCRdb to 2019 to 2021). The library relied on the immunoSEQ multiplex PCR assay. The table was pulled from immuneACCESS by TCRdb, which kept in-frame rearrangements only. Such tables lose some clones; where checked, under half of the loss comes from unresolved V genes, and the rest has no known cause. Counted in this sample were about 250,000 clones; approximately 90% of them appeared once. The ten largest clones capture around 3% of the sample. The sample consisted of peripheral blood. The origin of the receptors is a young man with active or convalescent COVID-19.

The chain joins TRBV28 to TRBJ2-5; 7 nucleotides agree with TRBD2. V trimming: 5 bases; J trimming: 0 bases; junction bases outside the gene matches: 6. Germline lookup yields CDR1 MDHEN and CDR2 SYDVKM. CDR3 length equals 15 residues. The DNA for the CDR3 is TGTGCCAGCAGTGAGACTCGGGGGGACCAAGAGACCCAGTACTTC. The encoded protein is CASSETRGDQETQYF.

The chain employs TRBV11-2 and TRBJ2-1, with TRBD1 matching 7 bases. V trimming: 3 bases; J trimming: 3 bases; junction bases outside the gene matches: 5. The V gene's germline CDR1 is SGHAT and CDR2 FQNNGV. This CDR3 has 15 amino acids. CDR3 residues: CASSLSDRNYNEQFF. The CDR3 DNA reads TGTGCCAGCAGCTTGTCGGACAGGAACTACAATGAGCAGTTCTTC.